This note documents a single T cell receptor beta chain sequence. This sample is part of a study of PD-1 blockade in mismatch repair-deficient tumors. Study details: Enrolled about 2013-2017, patients had progressing, pretreated mismatch repair-deficient cancers of about a dozen types.

Sequencing was performed with immunoSEQ multiplex PCR; in TCRdb, only in-frame clones are kept and a portion is missing. The sample contains roughly 120,000 clones, roughly 86% of which appear only once. V shed 6 bases, J shed 4 bases, and the junction held 8 bases outside the gene matches. Looked up from germline, CDR1 is MRHNA and CDR2 is SNTAGT. CDR3 length equals 15 residues. Mismatch repair deficiency was confirmed in all patients, by PCR or immunohistochemistry. TCRs were sequenced from a few patients responding to pembrolizumab. The genes are TRBV6-4 and TRBJ2-2; 7 bases match TRBD2. This receptor was identified in an adult with mismatch repair-deficient cancer. Here the sequenced sample was peripheral blood, taken approximately 69 weeks after starting pembrolizumab. CDR3 bases: TGTGCCAGCAGCGCGACGAGCGGGACCACCGGGGAGCTGTTTTTT. This codes for CASSATSGTTGELFF.